The rows below give T cell receptor beta chains drawn from one sample of a study of blood T cell repertoires in COVID-19. Only in-frame clones appear in the TCRdb table, and some are missing; sequencing was by immunoSEQ multiplex PCR. The sample shows approximately 160,000 clones, approximately 80% of them seen only once. Material for sequencing was peripheral blood. All receptors derive from a man aged 70 or older who had recovered from COVID-19. Each CDR3 is given with its conserved first and last residue. D genes are given only for firm matches. Clone size appears in some rows only: once, few, many, or a class for an expanded clone.

d_gene: TRBD1; len: 14; abundance: -; v_gene: TRBV28; j_gene: TRBJ1-1; CDR3nt: TGTGCCAGCAGTTTGACAGGGGGCTACACTGAAGCTTTCTTT; CDR3aa: CASSLTGGYTEAFF
d_gene: TRBD2; len: 16; abundance: -; v_gene: TRBV7-9; j_gene: TRBJ2-1; CDR3nt: TGTGCCAGCAGCTTAGTGGCTAGCGGGAGATTGGATGAGCAGTTCTTC; CDR3aa: CASSLVASGRLDEQFF
d_gene: -; len: 15; abundance: -; v_gene: TRBV19; j_gene: TRBJ1-1; CDR3nt: TGTGCCAGTAGTAGGGCCCTCGAGAAGAACACTGAAGCTTTCTTT; CDR3aa: CASSRALEKNTEAFF
d_gene: TRBD2; len: 15; abundance: -; v_gene: TRBV2; j_gene: TRBJ2-2; CDR3nt: TGTGCCAGCAGTGGACTAGCTGCGAACACCGGGGAGCTGTTTTTT; CDR3aa: CASSGLAANTGELFF
d_gene: TRBD2; len: 16; abundance: -; v_gene: TRBV11-2; j_gene: TRBJ2-5; CDR3nt: TGTGCCAGCAGCTTAACTGGACTAGCGGGCCAAGAGACCCAGTACTTC; CDR3aa: CASSLTGLAGQETQYF
d_gene: TRBD1; len: 13; abundance: once; v_gene: TRBV2; j_gene: TRBJ2-5; CDR3nt: TGTGCCAGCAATCCGACAGGGCGAGAGACCCAGTACTTC; CDR3aa: CASNPTGRETQYF
d_gene: -; len: 15; abundance: -; v_gene: TRBV28; j_gene: TRBJ2-7; CDR3nt: TGTGCCAGCAGTTTACCAGGGGCTTCTCGCTACGAGCAGTACTTC; CDR3aa: CASSLPGASRYEQYF
d_gene: -; len: 15; abundance: -; v_gene: TRBV3-1/TRBV3-2; j_gene: TRBJ1-3; CDR3nt: TGTGCCAGCAGCCAAGATCAGAACTCTGGAAACACCATATATTTT; CDR3aa: CASSQDQNSGNTIYF
d_gene: -; len: 13; abundance: -; v_gene: TRBV24-1; j_gene: TRBJ2-1; CDR3nt: TGTGCCACCAGTGATTCGGCTAGCAATGAGCAGTTCTTC; CDR3aa: CATSDSASNEQFF
d_gene: -; len: 14; abundance: many; v_gene: TRBV29-1; j_gene: TRBJ1-1; CDR3nt: TGCAGCGTTGAAAACCTCTACGGTAACACTGAAGCTTTCTTT; CDR3aa: CSVENLYGNTEAFF
d_gene: -; len: 13; abundance: -; v_gene: TRBV19; j_gene: TRBJ2-7; CDR3nt: TGTGCCAGTAGTTGGCAGGGATCATACGAGCAGTACTTC; CDR3aa: CASSWQGSYEQYF
d_gene: -; len: 15; abundance: -; v_gene: TRBV5-5; j_gene: TRBJ1-5; CDR3nt: TGTGCCAGCAGCCAAAGTCACGGGGGGACTCAGCCCCAGCATTTT; CDR3aa: CASSQSHGGTQPQHF
d_gene: -; len: 13; abundance: -; v_gene: TRBV29-1; j_gene: TRBJ1-5; CDR3nt: TGCAGCGCCGGCGGAGGCGGCAATCAGCCCCAGCATTTT; CDR3aa: CSAGGGGNQPQHF
d_gene: -; len: 16; abundance: -; v_gene: TRBV3-1/TRBV3-2; j_gene: TRBJ2-2; CDR3nt: TGTGCCAGCAGCCAAGTTGCGACAAGGAACACCGGGGAGCTGTTTTTT; CDR3aa: CASSQVATRNTGELFF
d_gene: TRBD2; len: 14; abundance: -; v_gene: TRBV6-5; j_gene: TRBJ2-3; CDR3nt: TGTGCCAGCAGACTGACTAGCGGCACAGATACGCAGTATTTT; CDR3aa: CASRLTSGTDTQYF
d_gene: TRBD2; len: 17; abundance: few; v_gene: TRBV5-1; j_gene: TRBJ2-2; CDR3nt: TGCGCCACCCACCGCTCTCCTAGCGGGAGTACCACCGGGGAGCTGTTTTTT; CDR3aa: CATHRSPSGSTTGELFF
d_gene: TRBD1; len: 16; abundance: -; v_gene: TRBV6-5; j_gene: TRBJ2-7; CDR3nt: TGTGCCAGCAGTTACTCGATGGCAAGGGGGCTTTACGAGCAGTACTTC; CDR3aa: CASSYSMARGLYEQYF
d_gene: -; len: 13; abundance: -; v_gene: TRBV28; j_gene: TRBJ1-3; CDR3nt: TGTGCCAGCAGTCGCCCAGCTGGAAACACCATATATTTT; CDR3aa: CASSRPAGNTIYF
d_gene: -; len: 15; abundance: -; v_gene: TRBV11-2; j_gene: TRBJ2-3; CDR3nt: TGTGCCAGCAGCTTAGCTCTATCGAGCCAATATACGCAGTATTTT; CDR3aa: CASSLALSSQYTQYF
d_gene: -; len: 13; abundance: -; v_gene: TRBV15; j_gene: TRBJ2-7; CDR3nt: TGTGCCACCAGAAGTCAGGCGAACTACGAGCAGTACTTC; CDR3aa: CATRSQANYEQYF
d_gene: TRBD2; len: 15; abundance: -; v_gene: TRBV9; j_gene: TRBJ2-3; CDR3nt: TGTGCCAGCAGCGCAACTAGCGGGACCACAGATACGCAGTATTTT; CDR3aa: CASSATSGTTDTQYF
d_gene: -; len: 12; abundance: once; v_gene: TRBV19; j_gene: TRBJ1-2; CDR3nt: TGTGCCAGTAGTCGGGGGGACTATGGCTACACCTTC; CDR3aa: CASSRGDYGYTF
d_gene: -; len: 15; abundance: few; v_gene: TRBV30; j_gene: TRBJ1-2; CDR3nt: TGTGCCTGGAGTGTACACGCGGGGGATAGTGGTGGCTACACCTTC; CDR3aa: CAWSVHAGDSGGYTF
d_gene: TRBD2; len: 14; abundance: -; v_gene: TRBV29-1; j_gene: TRBJ2-5; CDR3nt: TGCAGCGTTGGTCGGCCTAGCGGAAAAGAGACCCAGTACTTC; CDR3aa: CSVGRPSGKETQYF
d_gene: -; len: 13; abundance: -; v_gene: TRBV3-1/TRBV3-2; j_gene: TRBJ2-7; CDR3nt: TGTGCCAGCAGGCATTTAGGAGTTTACGAGCAGTACTTC; CDR3aa: CASRHLGVYEQYF
d_gene: TRBD1; len: 17; abundance: -; v_gene: TRBV6-6; j_gene: TRBJ2-7; CDR3nt: TGTGCCAGCAGACGATCCGGGACAGGGGGCTTGGGCTACGAGCAGTACTTC; CDR3aa: CASRRSGTGGLGYEQYF